The 19 T cell receptor beta chains listed next were all sequenced from one sample in a study of vaccination effects on CD4 cells after COVID-19. Produced via immunoSEQ multiplex PCR; TCRdb's table is partial and in-frame only. Of about 27,000 clones detected, around 75% appear once; the ten largest clones hold around 22%. The antigens of these receptors remain unknown. Antigen-specific CD4+ T cells were first expanded with viral peptide pools by the ViraFEST assay and only then sequenced. Following a roughly ten-day culture, CD4+ T cells were purified. None of these healthy vaccinees had been infected with SARS-CoV-2 before vaccination. This sample comprised CD4+ T cells from PBMCs cultured with HCoV-NL63 spike peptides, obtained before COVID-19 vaccination. Source of these receptors: a human donor who received a COVID-19 vaccine.

The genes are TRBV5-1 and TRBJ2-3, with D tentatively TRBD1 (7 bases). This CDR3 comprises 14 residues. Germline assignment: CDR1 SGHRS and CDR2 YFSETQ. The V gene lost 4 bases and the J gene lost 0 bases, with 9 bases spanning the gap. As DNA, the CDR3 is TGCGCCAGCAGCGCGGGACAGAGCACAGATACGCAGTATTTT. Translated, it gives CASSAGQSTDTQYF.

This clone was detected a few times. This sequence joins TRBV4-1 and TRBJ2-1; D possibly corresponds to TRBD2 (6 bases). The CDR3 has 16 amino acids. Germline CDR1 is MGHRA and CDR2 is YSYEKL. V was trimmed by 2 bases and J by 5 bases, leaving 16 bases between them. CDR3 DNA: TGCGCCAGCAGCCAATCCCCCACGCGGAGGGACAATGAGCAGTTCTTC. Protein: CASSQSPTRRDNEQFF.

This clone was detected only a few times. The genes are TRBV4-1 and TRBJ1-5; perhaps TRBD1 as D (6 bases). This CDR3 is 18 amino acids long. Deletions cut 1 base from V and 2 bases from J, with 18 bases between. In germline, CDR1 is MGHRA, CDR2 YSYEKL. Here the CDR3 DNA reads TGCGCCAGCAGCCAAGTAGGGGGGCCGGGGATACGCAATCAGCCCCAGCATTTT. Amino acids: CASSQVGGPGIRNQPQHF.

This sequence joins TRBV19 and TRBJ2-7; D possibly corresponds to TRBD2 (6 bases). With 4 bases removed from V and 6 bases from J, the gap between germline ends came to 22 bases. This CDR3 is 16 amino acids long. Germline-derived CDR1 and CDR2 are LNHDA and SQIVND (reference sequence). CDR3 DNA sequence: TGTGCCAGTAGTAATTTCCTTGGGACTCTACAGTCCGAGCAGTACTTC. This codes for CASSNFLGTLQSEQYF.

The rearrangement links TRBV7-2 to TRBJ1-1, with D uncertain. Germline CDR1 and CDR2: SGHTA and FQGNSA. The CDR3 consists of 12 residues. V was clipped by 7 bases and J by 4 bases, with 10 bases between them. CDR3 residues: CASTLGVTEAFF. Written as DNA, the CDR3 is TGTGCCAGCACCCTCGGGGTCACTGAAGCTTTCTTT.

The chain employs TRBV5-4 and TRBJ1-6, with D maybe TRBD1 (5 bases). The CDR3 consists of 15 residues. Germline CDR1 reads SGHNT; CDR2 reads YYREEE (reference sequence). V lost 3 bases and J 9 bases, leaving 16 bases between the germline ends. This chain's CDR3 is CASSWTRDPGSPLHF. CDR3 in DNA: TGTGCCAGCAGCTGGACCCGGGACCCGGGTTCACCCCTCCACTTT.

This clone was detected only a few times. The chain has TRBV7-3 and TRBJ1-6, with 7 bases fitting TRBD1. The trim removed 4 bases at V and 5 bases at J, leaving 2 bases unmatched. Germline loops: CDR1 SGHTA, CDR2 FQGTGA. CDR3 length: 14 amino acids. CDR3 bases: TGTGCCAGCAGCTCGGGGACAGATAATTCACCCCTCCACTTT. The encoded protein is CASSSGTDNSPLHF.

The chain links TRBV5-4 to TRBJ2-7; a possible D gene is TRBD1 (6 bases). The V gene's germline CDR1 is SGHNT and CDR2 YYREEE (reference sequence). V was shortened by 0 bases and J by 3 bases, with 7 bases between the two germline ends. This CDR3 has 13 amino acids. CDR3 DNA: TGTGCCAGCAGCTTGGCAGGGGTCTACGAGCAGTACTTC. Translation: CASSLAGVYEQYF.

V and J are TRBV6-5 and TRBJ1-2; 9 bases align to TRBD1. The CDR3 is made up of 15 amino acids. Germline V gives CDR1 MNHEY, CDR2 SVGAGI. The V gene end was trimmed by 5 bases and the J gene end by 3 bases; junction bases not matched to a gene: 7. DNA of the CDR3: TGTGCCAGCAGTAGCACAGGGGGCGTGGACTATGGCTACACCTTC. Translated, it gives CASSSTGGVDYGYTF.

The chain has TRBV6-5 and TRBJ1-1; D call uncertain. This CDR3 comprises 13 residues. Trimming shortened V by 5 bases and J by 1 base, and 8 bases separated the two germline ends. CDR1 MNHEY and CDR2 SVGAGI come from the germline V gene. CDR3 region: CASSKPANTEAFF. The CDR3 DNA follows: TGTGCCAGCAGTAAACCGGCGAACACTGAAGCTTTCTTT.

The chain links TRBV7-9 to TRBJ1-1; D might be TRBD1 (5 bases). The CDR3 has 14 amino acids. Trimming pared 0 bases from V and 1 base from J, leaving 6 bases between. CDR1 is SEHNR, CDR2 FQNEAQ, per germline (reference sequence). The CDR3 nucleotides are TGTGCCAGCAGCTTAGCCCAGGGGAACACTGAAGCTTTCTTT. It specifies CASSLAQGNTEAFF.

This clone has only one observation. The V call is TRBV4-2, the J call TRBJ2-3; 8 bases align to TRBD2. Germline loops: CDR1 LGHNA, CDR2 YNFKEQ. This CDR3 has 18 amino acids. V trimming: 2 bases; J trimming: 1 base; junction bases outside the gene matches: 11. The CDR3 DNA reads TGTGCCAGCAGCCAATCGCGCTTCGGGGGGGCGGGCACAGATACGCAGTATTTT. Amino acid sequence: CASSQSRFGGAGTDTQYF.

The V and J genes are TRBV28 and TRBJ2-1, with 9 bases identical to TRBD1. CDR1 and CDR2 from the germline V gene are MDHEN and SYDVKM. The ends lost 2 bases at V and 6 bases at J; junction bases unmatched: 2. The CDR3 runs to 14 residues. The CDR3 DNA reads TGTGCCAGCAGTTTAGGACAGGGGAGCAATGAGCAGTTCTTC. Residues: CASSLGQGSNEQFF.

This clone has just a few counts. The rearrangement links TRBV27 to TRBJ1-5, with D possibly TRBD1 on 6 matching bases. This CDR3 comprises 17 residues. The ends were cut back, 6 bases at V and 3 bases at J, with 21 bases in the middle. CDR1 is MNHEY, CDR2 SMNVEV, per germline (reference sequence). CDR3 bases: TGTGCCAGCAGCCGTCGGGGGGGCGCGTTTGTCAATCAGCCCCAGCATTTT. It codes for CASSRRGGAFVNQPQHF.

This clone is judged medium-sized. J is TRBJ1-1 and V is TRBV16; D perhaps matches TRBD1 (6 bases). The CDR3 runs 15 residues. The V and J ends lost 4 bases and 4 bases respectively, with 16 bases between them. Germline V gives CDR1 KGHSY, CDR2 FQNENV. This chain's CDR3 is CASSLQQGWVTEAFF. In DNA, the CDR3 is TGTGCCAGCAGCCTCCAACAGGGATGGGTCACTGAAGCTTTCTTT.

J is TRBJ1-2 and V is TRBV29-1, with D possibly being TRBD1 (5 bases). Looked up from germline, CDR1 is SQVTM and CDR2 is ANQGSEA. This CDR3 is built from 16 residues. Trimming took off 1 base at V and 4 bases at J, with 19 bases between the two ends. The CDR3 sequence is CSVEGRGRDGGYGYTF. The CDR3 DNA sequence: TGCAGCGTTGAAGGCCGGGGACGTGATGGGGGCTATGGCTACACCTTC.

The rearrangement uses TRBV20-1 and TRBJ2-7, with TRBD2 matching 9 bases. V dropped 3 bases and J dropped 1; count of bases not matched to a gene: 4. Germline V gives CDR1 DFQATT, CDR2 SNEGSKA (reference sequence). The CDR3 length is 14 residues. The CDR3 bases are TGCAGTGCTAGTTGGCTAGCGGGGTCCTACGAGCAGTACTTC. This codes for CSASWLAGSYEQYF.

The chain recombines TRBV18 with TRBJ1-5, with 11 nucleotides matching TRBD1. Trimming cost V 3 bases and J 6 bases; bases outside gene matches: 4. The CDR3 is 15 residues long. Germline V gene data show CDR1 as KGHSH and CDR2 as LQKENI. The CDR3 nucleotides are TGTGCCAGCTCACCGGACAGGGGGCAAGGTCAGCCCCAGCATTTT. Its translation is CASSPDRGQGQPQHF.

This clone was picked up one time. The chain has TRBV2 and TRBJ2-1; 16 bases line up with TRBD2. Trimming took 6 bases from V and 1 from J; bases not matched to a gene: 6. The V gene's germline CDR1 is SNHLY and CDR2 FYNNEI. This CDR3 is built from 18 residues. The CDR3 nucleotides read TGTGCCAGCAGACCCGGGACTAGCGGGAGGGATTCCTACAATGAGCAGTTCTTC. As protein: CASRPGTSGRDSYNEQFF.